A single sample gave rise to the 5 T cell receptor beta chains below, sequenced in a study of T and B cells in COVID-19 patients. TRB rearrangements were amplified by multiplex PCR with BIOMED2 TRB-A/B primers. A single record per CDR3 protein comes from TCRdb applying MiXCR to the multiplex PCR reads. The table lists approximately 14,000 distinct CDR3 sequences, 25% to 30% of them singletons, with around 7% in the top ten. Blood genomic DNA input for TRB amplification was 250-500 ng. Specimen: blood. These receptors all come from a human donor who had recovered from COVID-19.

The CDR3 coding sequence is TGTGCCAGCTCACCACCCCTAGCGGGAGGATCCAATGAGCAGTTCTTC. This translates into CASSPPLAGGSNEQFF. The chain carries TRBV18 and TRBJ2-1, with TRBD2 matching 11 bases. The V and J ends lost 0 bases and 6 bases, in that order; junction bases with no gene match: 4. The CDR3 length is 16 residues. Germline CDR1 is KGHSH and CDR2 is LQKENI.

There are a few counts of this clonotype. The genes are TRBV6-5 and TRBJ2-7, with 10 positions matching TRBD2. This CDR3 spans 19 amino acids. Germline CDR1 reads MNHEY; CDR2 reads SVGAGI. The junction had 22 bases not matched to a gene; V was cut back by 7 bases and J by 4 bases. Here the CDR3 DNA reads TGTGCCAGCACCAACCTTCCTAAGACTCTAGCGGGAGTATCTTACGAGCAGTACTTC. Translated: CASTNLPKTLAGVSYEQYF.

The CDR3 bases are TGTGCCAGCAGTTACTCGAGTAGAGGGCAGGATGAAGCTTTCTTT. It specifies CASSYSSRGQDEAFF. This chain connects TRBV6-2 or TRBV6-3 to TRBJ1-1; D remains unclear. V was shortened by 0 bases and J by 7 bases, with 15 bases between the two germline ends. Germline V CDR1 and CDR2: MNHEY, SVGEGT. There are 15 residues in the CDR3.

The rearrangement uses TRBV7-2 and TRBJ1-1, with D perhaps matching TRBD1 (6 bases). This CDR3 is 14 amino acids long. Between the trimmed V and J ends, which lost 1 base and 7 bases, there was a span of 13 bases. CDR1 and CDR2 from the germline V gene are SGHTA and FQGNSA. This CDR3 reads CASSLGLGTNEAFF. Written as DNA, the CDR3 is TGTGCCAGCAGCTTAGGCCTTGGGACAAATGAAGCTTTCTTT.

This clonotype was observed a handful of times. This chain joins TRBV20-1 and TRBJ2-7; no definite D call. Per the germline V gene, CDR1 is DFQATT and CDR2 is SNEGSKA (reference sequence). Trimming shortened V by 6 bases and J by 0 bases, and 12 bases separated the two germline ends. The CDR3 runs to 13 residues. CDR3 sequence: CSASDPSSYEQYF. CDR3 in DNA: TGCAGTGCGTCAGACCCGAGCTCCTACGAGCAGTACTTC.